The 9 T cell receptor beta chains below come from one sample, sequenced in a study of T cell changes during pregnancy in multiple sclerosis. The assay was immunoSEQ multiplex PCR, and TCRdb's table has in-frame clones only and misses some. The data show tens of thousands of clones, roughly 90% seen once. Sequences were derived from CD4+ T cells from peripheral blood mononuclear cells, sampled in the second trimester of pregnancy. The receptor set was obtained from a female donor with multiple sclerosis, enrolled in a pregnancy study.

V usage is TRBV5-6 and J usage is TRBJ1-5, with 7 bases matching TRBD1. This CDR3 has 14 amino acids. Germline loops: CDR1 SGHDT, CDR2 YYEEEE. V lost 4 bases, J lost 7 bases, and 8 bases stayed unmatched. CDR3 nucleotide sequence: TGTGCCAGCAGCCCGGGCGACAGGGAACAGCCCCAGCATTTT. It translates to CASSPGDREQPQHF. Supplemented by reference TRBV5-6 and TRBJ1-5, the full variable domain reads DAGVTQSPTHLIKTRGQQVTLRCSPKSGHDTVSWYQQALGQGPQFIFQYYEEEERQRGNFPDRFSGHQFPNYSSELNVNALLLGDSALYLCASSPGDREQPQHFGDGTRLSIL.

The chain employs TRBV11-2 and TRBJ2-5, with a possible D match to TRBD2 (6 bases). Germline CDR1 and CDR2: SGHAT and FQNNGV. Trimming left V 3 bases short and J 4 bases short, with 21 bases between. CDR3 length: 17 amino acids. DNA for the CDR3: TGTGCCAGCAGCTTGGGTTTCGGACCCCGGAGGGGAGAGACCCAGTACTTC. Amino acid sequence: CASSLGFGPRRGETQYF.

The V and J genes are TRBV19 and TRBJ1-5; 9 bases match TRBD1. CDR3 length: 16 residues. V gave up 7 bases and J gave up 0 bases; unmatched junction bases: 7. Germline-derived CDR1 and CDR2 are LNHDA and SQIVND (reference sequence). This CDR3 is CASTEQGAYSNQPQHF. The CDR3 region has the DNA TGTGCCAGTACGGAACAGGGGGCTTATAGCAATCAGCCCCAGCATTTT.

The chain recombines TRBV10-1 with TRBJ2-1; tentative D call: TRBD1 (5 bases). V was cut by 3 bases and J by 7 bases, with 19 bases left in between. The CDR3 contains 16 residues. Germline V gene sequence: CDR1 WNHNN, CDR2 SYGVQD (reference sequence). The CDR3 spells CASSESVGAGRNEQFF. The CDR3 DNA reads as TGCGCCAGCAGTGAATCGGTTGGGGCAGGGCGGAATGAGCAGTTCTTC.

This chain connects TRBV6-1 to TRBJ2-5; 14 positions agree with TRBD2. Germline lookup yields CDR1 MNHNS and CDR2 SASEGT. This CDR3 has 19 amino acids. The ends lost 4 bases at V and 5 bases at J; junction bases unmatched: 15. The DNA of the CDR3 is TGTGCCAGCAGTGGAGCGGGACTAGCGGGAGTCCCAGTTAGGGAGACCCAGTACTTC. This translates into CASSGAGLAGVPVRETQYF.

The J gene is TRBJ2-3, the V gene TRBV14, with D unclear. The CDR3 spans 12 residues. The germline gives CDR1 SGHDN, CDR2 FVKESK. V was trimmed by 0 bases and J by 4 bases, leaving 2 bases between them. The CDR3 spells CASSQDADTQYF. The CDR3 nucleotides are TGTGCCAGCAGCCAAGACGCAGATACGCAGTATTTT.

The CDR3 DNA is TGTGCCAGCAGCTTATTGCGGGGGAACTTGTGGGAGACCCAGTACTTC. Its translation: CASSLLRGNLWETQYF. This rearrangement joins TRBV11-2 to TRBJ2-5; 7 nucleotides match TRBD2. Germline loops: CDR1 SGHAT, CDR2 FQNNGV. With 2 bases clipped from V and 5 bases from J, the junction kept 11 bases outside the gene matches. This CDR3 contains 16 residues.

The J gene is TRBJ2-7, the V gene TRBV7-2; 9 nucleotides line up with TRBD1. Germline assignment: CDR1 SGHTA and CDR2 FQGNSA. This CDR3 has 16 amino acids. Trimming removed 5 bases from V and 1 base from J; junction bases left unmatched: 9. CDR3 sequence: CASSPTGGAWSYEQYF. CDR3 DNA sequence: TGTGCCAGCAGCCCCACAGGGGGCGCGTGGTCCTACGAGCAGTACTTC.

This clone was recorded once. The V and J genes are TRBV5-8 and TRBJ1-1, with D unresolved. Per the germline V gene, CDR1 is SGHTS and CDR2 is YDEGEE. V lost 0 bases to trimming and J lost 7 bases, with 16 bases between them. The CDR3 is made up of 15 amino acids. The CDR3 sequence: CASSLGGDPAFEAFF. CDR3 bases: TGTGCCAGCAGCTTGGGGGGAGATCCCGCATTTGAAGCTTTCTTT.